The clone carrying this T cell receptor (beta chain) has more than one count but fewer than ten. Its antigen is still unknown. Germline CDR1 and CDR2: LNHDA and SQIVND (reference sequence). V was shortened by 6 bases and J by 4 bases, with 19 bases between the two germline ends. This CDR3 is built from 16 residues. The PCR ran on 60 Vbeta and 13 Jbeta primers. Measured with immunoSEQ multiplex PCR; TCRdb has only the in-frame clones, and not every one. The sample contains around 98,000 clones, 55% to 75% of which appear only once. This entry comes from a study of cytomegalovirus exposure and HLA in healthy donors. Study-level findings and limits: Presence/absence analyses assumed roughly uniform sequencing depth across donors, which may not hold.

This TCR came from a man over 45 in good health and CMV-seronegative. The chain has TRBV19 and TRBJ2-1; tentative D call: TRBD1 (5 bases). Sequenced: PBMCs. The CDR3 is CASSDDVRVSYNEQFF. The CDR3 DNA sequence: TGTGCCAGTAGCGATGACGTCAGGGTGTCGTACAATGAGCAGTTCTTC.